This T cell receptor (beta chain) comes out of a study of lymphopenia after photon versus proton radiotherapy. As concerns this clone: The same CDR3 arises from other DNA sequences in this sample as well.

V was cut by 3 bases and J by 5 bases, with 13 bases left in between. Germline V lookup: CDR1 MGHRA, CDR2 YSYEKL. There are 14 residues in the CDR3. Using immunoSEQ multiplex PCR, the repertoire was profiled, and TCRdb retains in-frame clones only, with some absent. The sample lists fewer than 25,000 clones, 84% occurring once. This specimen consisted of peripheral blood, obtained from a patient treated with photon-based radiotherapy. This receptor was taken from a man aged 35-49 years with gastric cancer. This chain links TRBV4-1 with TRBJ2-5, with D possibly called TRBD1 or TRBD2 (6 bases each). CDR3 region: CASSQEGDGETQYF. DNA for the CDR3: TGCGCCAGCAGCCAGGAGGGGGATGGGGAGACCCAGTACTTC.